Below are 4 T cell receptor beta chains sequenced from a single sample in a study of blood T cell repertoires in COVID-19 (dated by TCRdb to the early 2020s). Library creation used the immunoSEQ multiplex PCR assay. The source is immuneACCESS, and TCRdb retained only in-frame sequences with V and J called. Part of the clones is not carried over; for the studies checked, unresolved V genes explain less than half of this, and the remainder is unexplained. The sample table shows about 50,000 clones, and around 84% are seen once. Around 8% of the sample is in the top ten clones. Sequencing input: peripheral blood. The receptors come from a human donor in a cohort sampled during active COVID-19.

The chain joins TRBV5-8 to TRBJ2-7, with D tentatively TRBD1 (6 bases). CDR1 SGHTS and CDR2 YDEGEE come from the germline V gene. The CDR3 contains 15 residues. V lost 6 bases, J lost 1 base, and 17 bases lay in between. The CDR3 spells CASTADRLGSYEQYF. The DNA for the CDR3 is TGTGCCAGCACCGCCGACAGGTTGGGTTCCTACGAGCAGTACTTC.

This chain connects TRBV7-9 to TRBJ2-1, with 8 bases aligning to TRBD2. The CDR3 runs to 12 residues. The junction had 0 bases not matched to a gene; V was cut back by 4 bases and J by 7 bases. CDR1 and CDR2 (germline): SEHNR, FQNEAQ (reference sequence). The CDR3 DNA sequence: TGTGCCAGCAGCTCTAGCGGGAATGAGCAGTTCTTC. Translation gives CASSSSGNEQFF.

The CDR3 here is CASSRSRQFNEQFF. The CDR3 region has the DNA TGCGCCAGCAGCCGAAGTCGACAGTTCAATGAGCAGTTCTTC. The chain uses TRBV4-1 and TRBJ2-1; the D gene is possibly TRBD1 (5 bases). Looked up from germline, CDR1 is MGHRA and CDR2 is YSYEKL. Trimming removed 4 bases from V and 6 bases from J, with 13 bases in between. CDR3 size: 14 residues.

This sequence joins TRBV7-3 and TRBJ2-5, with TRBD2 matching over 13 bases. CDR1 and CDR2 (germline): SGHTA, FQGTGA. The CDR3 contains 16 residues. J gave up 3 bases and V 3 bases, and 4 bases lay outside the gene matches. CDR3 loop: CASSLNGLAGEETQYF. CDR3 sequence (DNA): TGTGCCAGCAGCTTGAACGGACTAGCGGGGGAAGAGACCCAGTACTTC.